The 6 T cell receptor beta chains below come from one sample, sequenced in a study of T cell clonotyping in hematopoietic cell transplantation. Using immunoSEQ multiplex PCR, the repertoire was profiled, and TCRdb retains in-frame clones only, with some absent. The sample includes roughly 10,000 clones, roughly 89% of them seen just once. Sequenced material: PBMCs, taken 180 days after allogeneic stem cell transplant. These receptors were obtained from a male patient aged 60 to 75 who had an allogeneic stem cell transplant from an unrelated donor, so the T cells may come from the graft donor. Some clones in this sample may be carry-over from other donors' samples.

The chain is built from TRBV18 and TRBJ1-2; no clear D gene. Germline V gene data show CDR1 as KGHSH and CDR2 as LQKENI. The V end was cut by 1 base, the J end by 3 bases, with 24 bases between. The CDR3 runs 19 residues. CDR3 bases: TGTGCCAGCTCACCACTTGCCTATAGTGCCAGTTCATGGGACTATGGCTACACCTTC. Its translation is CASSPLAYSASSWDYGYTF.

The chain uses TRBV2 and TRBJ1-1, with D uncertain. This CDR3 comprises 11 residues. With 8 bases removed from V and 4 bases from J, the gap between germline ends came to 8 bases. From germline, CDR1 is SNHLY and CDR2 FYNNEI. The CDR3 coding sequence is TGTGCCAGCGGGTCGGGCACTGAAGCTTTCTTT. It is translated as CASGSGTEAFF. Drawing the rest from reference TRBV2 and TRBJ1-1, the complete variable domain is EPEVTQTPSHQVTQMGQEVILRCVPISNHLYFYWYRQILGQKVEFLVSFYNNEISEKSEIFDDQFSVERPDGSNFTLKIRSTKLEDSAMYFCASGSGTEAFFGQGTRLTVV.

The chain carries TRBV20-1 and TRBJ1-1, with a possible D match to TRBD1 (5 bases). From germline, CDR1 is DFQATT and CDR2 SNEGSKA (reference sequence). CDR3 length equals 11 residues. V dropped 2 bases and J dropped 11 bases, with 12 bases sitting between them. CDR3 residues: CSARPGYDAFF. The DNA for the CDR3 is TGCAGTGCTAGACCAGGGTACGACGCTTTCTTT.

The CDR3 coding sequence is TGTGCCAGCAGTTACTCCGGGACAATGGCTTTCTTT. It translates to CASSYSGTMAFF. V usage is TRBV6-5 and J usage is TRBJ1-1; maybe TRBD1 (6 bases). CDR1 and CDR2 from the germline V gene are MNHEY and SVGAGI. The V and J ends lost 0 bases and 11 bases respectively, with 10 bases between them. The CDR3 length is 12 residues.

The chain is built from TRBV5-1 and TRBJ1-6, with D possibly TRBD1 on 6 matching bases. In germline, CDR1 is SGHRS, CDR2 YFSETQ. CDR3 length: 15 residues. The V gene lost 0 bases and the J gene lost 5 bases, with 9 bases spanning the gap. In DNA, the CDR3 is TGCGCCAGCAGCTTGGGGACAGCAAATAATTCACCCCTCCACTTT. Translating gives CASSLGTANNSPLHF.

This clone was counted a single time. The DNA of the CDR3 is TGTGCCAGCAGCTTATCCGGGGGAGGGAACGGGGAGCTGTTTTTT. It codes for CASSLSGGGNGELFF. The rearrangement links TRBV7-7 to TRBJ2-2, with 7 nucleotides matching TRBD2. With V trimmed by 2 bases and J by 7 bases, 7 bases remained unmatched. Germline-derived CDR1 and CDR2 are SSHAT and FNYEAQ (reference sequence). The CDR3 extends over 15 amino acids.